The TCR beta chain under discussion was sequenced for a study of blood T cell repertoires in COVID-19. As for the study in general: Researchers got acute and convalescent COVID-19 samples from the United States, Italy and Spain. Sample material is recorded as cDNA or gDNA derived from T cells, B-cell-depleted T cells, or PBMCs.

As originally analysed: Counts of nucleated cells, estimated from reference gene primer amplification, were obtained. Here immunoSEQ multiplex PCR was the method, and the copy in TCRdb shows in-frame clones only, minus some. That table furnishes V, J and clone size, whereas the DNA furnished D and trimming. The profile covers 250,000 to 350,000 clones, with 88% appearing a single time and approximately 4% taken by the ten largest. CDR3 length: 15 residues. Germline CDR1 and CDR2: SEHNR and FQNEAQ (reference sequence). The V gene end was trimmed by 5 bases and the J gene end by 4 bases; junction bases not matched to a gene: 8.

Sequencing input: peripheral blood. This clonotype was obtained from a woman aged 45-60 years with active or convalescent COVID-19. The J gene is TRBJ1-3, the V gene TRBV7-9; 7 bases fit TRBD1. The CDR3 DNA is TGTGCCAGCAGCGTAAGACAGGGAGACGGAAACACCATATATTTT. Translation gives CASSVRQGDGNTIYF.